This T cell receptor (beta chain) comes out of a study of identical twins. TCRdb ran MiXCR on the 5' RACE reads and lists one entry per CDR3 protein. In the table there are about 500,000 distinct CDR3 sequences, approximately 15% of which are singletons. In the case of this clonotype: Its antigen remains unknown.

The V and J ends lost 5 bases and 5 bases respectively, with 15 bases between them. CDR3 size: 14 residues. Study results and limitations: Clonotypes of the beta chain that were abundant in cord blood carried fewer insertions (memory repertoires showed none).

Another study also made use of these data, one on yellow fever vaccine responses in identical twins.

The rearrangement links TRBV12-3 or TRBV12-4 to TRBJ1-1; a weak D match, TRBD1 (6 bases). The sample comprised CD4+ T cells sorted from blood. The clonotype originates from a woman between 18 and 29 years old in good health. The CDR3 sequence is CASSQQGLRTEAFF. DNA of the CDR3: TGTGCCAGCAGTCAACAGGGTTTGAGGACTGAAGCTTTCTTT.